This T cell receptor (beta chain) was documented in a study of blood T cell repertoires in COVID-19. Whole-study context: The United States, Italy and Spain provided the acute and convalescent COVID-19 samples. PBMCs, B-cell-depleted T cells, or T cells provided the cDNA or gDNA that made up the material.

Authors' methods: Researchers report that nucleated cell counts were estimated from reference gene primer amplification. Here immunoSEQ multiplex PCR was the method, and the copy in TCRdb shows in-frame clones only, minus some. That table gives V, J and clone size, and the DNA gave D and trimming. Here the sample spans 150,000 to 200,000 clones, around nine tenths being singletons. Germline values: CDR1 KGHDR, CDR2 SFDVKD. The length of the CDR3 is 16 residues. Trimming cost V 6 bases and J 2 bases; bases outside gene matches: 5. Seattle's enrolled individuals joined amid active infection and were then monitored longitudinally.

The TCR originated in a woman in her 70s with COVID-19, enrolled during active disease. The chain has TRBV24-1 and TRBJ2-6, with 8 bases aligning to TRBD2. The sample taken for sequencing was peripheral blood. CDR3 in DNA: TGTGCCACCAGTTCGGCGGGGGGCGCTGGGGCCAACGTCCTGACTTTC. Protein product: CATSSAGGAGANVLTF.